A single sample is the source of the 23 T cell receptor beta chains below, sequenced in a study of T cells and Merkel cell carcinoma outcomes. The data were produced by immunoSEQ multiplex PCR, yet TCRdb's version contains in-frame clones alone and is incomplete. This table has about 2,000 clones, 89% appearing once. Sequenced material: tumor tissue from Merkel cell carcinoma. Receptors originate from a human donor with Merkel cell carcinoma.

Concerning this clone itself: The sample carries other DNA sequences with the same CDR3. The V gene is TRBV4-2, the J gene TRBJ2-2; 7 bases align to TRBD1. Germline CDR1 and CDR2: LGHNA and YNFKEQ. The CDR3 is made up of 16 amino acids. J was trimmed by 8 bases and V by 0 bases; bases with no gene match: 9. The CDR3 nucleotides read TGTGCCAGCAGCCAAGAATGGCAGGGGGTAAAGGGGGAGCTGTTTTTT. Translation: CASSQEWQGVKGELFF.

CDR3 in amino acids: CASSLAQTGRTEAFF. The CDR3 coding sequence is TGTGCCAGCAGCTTAGCCCAGACAGGGAGGACTGAAGCTTTCTTT. The rearrangement joins TRBV7-9 to TRBJ1-1, with 7 positions matching TRBD1. Germline V gene sequence: CDR1 SEHNR, CDR2 FQNEAQ (reference sequence). CDR3 length: 15 residues. V gave up 0 bases and J gave up 5 bases; unmatched junction bases: 6.

The chain's CDR3 is CASSEGPNTGELFF. The DNA of the CDR3 is TGCGCCAGCAGTGAGGGCCCGAACACCGGGGAGCTGTTTTTT. This chain links TRBV10-1 with TRBJ2-2, with D uncertain. Per germline, CDR1 WNHNN and CDR2 SYGVQD (reference sequence). Deletions cut 2 bases from V and 0 bases from J, with 4 bases between. CDR3 length equals 14 residues.

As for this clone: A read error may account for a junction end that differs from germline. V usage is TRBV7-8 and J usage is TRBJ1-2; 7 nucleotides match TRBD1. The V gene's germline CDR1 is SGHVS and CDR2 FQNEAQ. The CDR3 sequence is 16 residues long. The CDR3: CTSSFINHQGVDGYTF. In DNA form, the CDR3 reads TGTACCAGCAGCTTCATCAACCACCAGGGGGTAGATGGCTACACCTTC.

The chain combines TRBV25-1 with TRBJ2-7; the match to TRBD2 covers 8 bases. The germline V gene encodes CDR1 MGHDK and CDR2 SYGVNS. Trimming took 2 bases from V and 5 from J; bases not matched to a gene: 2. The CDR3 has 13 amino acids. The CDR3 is CASSEGLADEQYF. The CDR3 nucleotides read TGTGCCAGCAGTGAAGGACTAGCTGACGAGCAGTACTTC.

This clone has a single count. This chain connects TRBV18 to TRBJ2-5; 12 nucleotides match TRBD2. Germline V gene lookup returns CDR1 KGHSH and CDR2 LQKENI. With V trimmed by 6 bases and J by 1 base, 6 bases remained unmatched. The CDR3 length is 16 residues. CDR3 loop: CASSPELAGGQETQYF. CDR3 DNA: TGTGCCAGCTCTCCCGAACTAGCGGGGGGCCAAGAGACCCAGTACTTC. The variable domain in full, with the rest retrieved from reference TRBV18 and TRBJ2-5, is NAGVMQNPRHLVRRRGQEARLRCSPMKGHSHVYWYRQLPEEGLKFMVYLQKENIIDESGMPKERFSAEFPKEGPSILRIQQVVRGDSAAYFCASSPELAGGQETQYFGPGTRLLVL.

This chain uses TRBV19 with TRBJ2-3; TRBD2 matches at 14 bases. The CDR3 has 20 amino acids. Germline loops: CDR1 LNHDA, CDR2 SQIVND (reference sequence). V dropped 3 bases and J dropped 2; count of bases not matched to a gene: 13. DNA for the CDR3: TGTGCCAGTAGTATCCGGGCCGGGACTAGCGGGGGAGGGTCCACAGATACGCAGTATTTT. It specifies CASSIRAGTSGGGSTDTQYF.

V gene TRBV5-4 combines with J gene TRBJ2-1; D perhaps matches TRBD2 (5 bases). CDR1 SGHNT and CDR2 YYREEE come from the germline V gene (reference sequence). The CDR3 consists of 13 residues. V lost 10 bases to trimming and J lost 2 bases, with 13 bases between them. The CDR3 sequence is CAVGSGTYNEQFF. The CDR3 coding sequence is TGTGCCGTGGGGAGCGGAACCTACAATGAGCAGTTCTTC.

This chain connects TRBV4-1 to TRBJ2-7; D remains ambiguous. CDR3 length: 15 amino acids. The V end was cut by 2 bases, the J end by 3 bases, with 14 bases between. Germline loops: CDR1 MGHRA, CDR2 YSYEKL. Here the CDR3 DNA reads TGCGCCAGCAGCCAACACATGGGGTCGGTCTACGAGCAGTACTTC. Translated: CASSQHMGSVYEQYF.

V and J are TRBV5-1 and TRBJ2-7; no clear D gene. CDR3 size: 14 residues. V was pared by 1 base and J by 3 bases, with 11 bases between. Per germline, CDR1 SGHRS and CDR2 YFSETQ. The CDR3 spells CASSLQENFYEQYF. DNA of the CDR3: TGCGCCAGCAGCTTGCAGGAGAACTTCTACGAGCAGTACTTC.

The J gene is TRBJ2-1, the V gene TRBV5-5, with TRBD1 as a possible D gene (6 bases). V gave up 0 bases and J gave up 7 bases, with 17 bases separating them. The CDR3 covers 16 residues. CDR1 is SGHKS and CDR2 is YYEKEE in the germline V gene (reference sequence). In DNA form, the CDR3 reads TGTGCCAGCAGCTTGGCCACAAGGGGGAGAGGTAATGAGCAGTTCTTC. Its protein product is CASSLATRGRGNEQFF.

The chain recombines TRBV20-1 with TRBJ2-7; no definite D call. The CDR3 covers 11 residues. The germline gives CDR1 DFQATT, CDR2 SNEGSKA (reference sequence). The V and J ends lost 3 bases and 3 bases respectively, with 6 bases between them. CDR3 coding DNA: TGCAGTGCTAGGGAACTCTACGAGCAGTACTTC. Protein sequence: CSARELYEQYF.

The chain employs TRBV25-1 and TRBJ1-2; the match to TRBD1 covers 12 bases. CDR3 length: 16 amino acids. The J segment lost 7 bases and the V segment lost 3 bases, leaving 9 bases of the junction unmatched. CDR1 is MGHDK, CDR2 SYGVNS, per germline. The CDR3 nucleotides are TGTGCCAGCAGTGAGCCGGGACAGGGGGCTATCGGTGGCTACACCTTC. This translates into CASSEPGQGAIGGYTF.

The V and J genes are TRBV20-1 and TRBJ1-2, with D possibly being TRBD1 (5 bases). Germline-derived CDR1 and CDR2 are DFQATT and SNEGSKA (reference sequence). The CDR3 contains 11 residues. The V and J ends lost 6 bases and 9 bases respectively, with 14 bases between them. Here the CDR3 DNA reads TGCAGTGCCCTCAGGGCTGAGAGCTACACCTTC. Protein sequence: CSALRAESYTF.

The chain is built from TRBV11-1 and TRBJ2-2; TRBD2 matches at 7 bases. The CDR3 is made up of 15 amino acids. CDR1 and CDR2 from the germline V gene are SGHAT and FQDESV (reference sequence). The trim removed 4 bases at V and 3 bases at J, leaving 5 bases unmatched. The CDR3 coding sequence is TGTGCCAGCAGCTCGACTAGCACGGACACCGGGGAGCTGTTTTTT. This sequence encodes CASSSTSTDTGELFF.

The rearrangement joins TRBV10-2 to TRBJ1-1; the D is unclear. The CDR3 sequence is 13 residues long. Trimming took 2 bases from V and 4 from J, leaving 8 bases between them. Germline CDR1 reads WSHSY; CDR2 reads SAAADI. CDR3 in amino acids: CASSEIQSTEAFF. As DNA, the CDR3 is TGCGCCAGCAGTGAGATACAGAGCACTGAAGCTTTCTTT.

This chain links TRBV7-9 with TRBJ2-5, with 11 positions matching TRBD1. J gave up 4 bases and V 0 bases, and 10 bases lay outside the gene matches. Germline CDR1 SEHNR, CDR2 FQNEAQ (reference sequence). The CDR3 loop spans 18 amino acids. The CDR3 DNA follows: TGTGCCAGCAGCTTAGCTGTTGGACAGGGGGCGCTTGGAGAGACCCAGTACTTC. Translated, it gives CASSLAVGQGALGETQYF.

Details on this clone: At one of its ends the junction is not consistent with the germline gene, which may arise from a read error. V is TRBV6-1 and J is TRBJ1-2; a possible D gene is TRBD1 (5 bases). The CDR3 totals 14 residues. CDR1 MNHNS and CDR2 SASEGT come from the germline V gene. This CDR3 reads CVSGGRDQVYGYTF. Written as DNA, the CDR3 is TGTGTCAGCGGCGGCAGGGATCAAGTCTATGGCTACACCTTC.

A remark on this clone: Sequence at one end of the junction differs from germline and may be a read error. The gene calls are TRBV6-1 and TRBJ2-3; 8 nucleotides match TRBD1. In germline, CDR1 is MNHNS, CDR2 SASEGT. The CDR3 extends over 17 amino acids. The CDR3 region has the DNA TGTGTCAGCAGTGACAGGGGCTGGGACGAGTGGGACGATACGCAGTATTTT. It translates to CVSSDRGWDEWDDTQYF.

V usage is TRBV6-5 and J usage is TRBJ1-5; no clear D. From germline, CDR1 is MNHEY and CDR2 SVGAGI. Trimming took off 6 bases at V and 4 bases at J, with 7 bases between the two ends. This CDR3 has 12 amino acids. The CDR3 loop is CASRHSNQPQHF. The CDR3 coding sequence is TGTGCCAGCAGGCACAGTAATCAGCCCCAGCATTTT.

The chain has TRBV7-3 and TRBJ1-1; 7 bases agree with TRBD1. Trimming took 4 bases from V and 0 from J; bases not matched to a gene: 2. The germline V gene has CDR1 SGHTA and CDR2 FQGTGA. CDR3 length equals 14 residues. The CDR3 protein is CASSSGQLNTEAFF. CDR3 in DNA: TGTGCCAGCAGCTCGGGACAGTTGAACACTGAAGCTTTCTTT.

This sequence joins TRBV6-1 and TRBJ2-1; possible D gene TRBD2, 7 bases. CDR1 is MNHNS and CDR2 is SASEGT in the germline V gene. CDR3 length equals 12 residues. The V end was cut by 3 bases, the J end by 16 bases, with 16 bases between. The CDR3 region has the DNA TGTGCCAGCAGTGAGTCGGCAGGGGAGGGTTTCTTC. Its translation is CASSESAGEGFF.

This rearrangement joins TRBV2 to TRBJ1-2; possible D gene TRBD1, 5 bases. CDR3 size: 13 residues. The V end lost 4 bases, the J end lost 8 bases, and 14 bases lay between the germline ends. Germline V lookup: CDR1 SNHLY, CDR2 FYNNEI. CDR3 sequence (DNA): TGTGCCAGCAGTGGTACGGGGACGGGCGGCTACACCTTC. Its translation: CASSGTGTGGYTF.